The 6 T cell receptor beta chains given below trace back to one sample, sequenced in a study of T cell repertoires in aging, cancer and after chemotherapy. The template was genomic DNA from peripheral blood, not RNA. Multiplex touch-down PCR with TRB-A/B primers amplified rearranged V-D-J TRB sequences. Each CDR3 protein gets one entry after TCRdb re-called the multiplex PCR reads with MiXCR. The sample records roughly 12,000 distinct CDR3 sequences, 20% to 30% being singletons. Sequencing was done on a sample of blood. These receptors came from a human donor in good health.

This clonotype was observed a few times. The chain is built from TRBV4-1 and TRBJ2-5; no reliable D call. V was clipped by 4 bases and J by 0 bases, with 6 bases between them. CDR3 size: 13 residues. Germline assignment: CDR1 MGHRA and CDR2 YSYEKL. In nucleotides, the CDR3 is TGCGCCAGCAGCCGGACGCACCAAGAGACCCAGTACTTC. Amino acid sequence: CASSRTHQETQYF.

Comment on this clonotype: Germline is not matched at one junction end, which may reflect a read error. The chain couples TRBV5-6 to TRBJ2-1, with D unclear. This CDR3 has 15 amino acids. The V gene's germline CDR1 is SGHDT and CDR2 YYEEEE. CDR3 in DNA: TGCGCCAGCAGCCAAGATCAGGCATTTCCACAGGAGCAGTTCTTC. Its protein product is CASSQDQAFPQEQFF.

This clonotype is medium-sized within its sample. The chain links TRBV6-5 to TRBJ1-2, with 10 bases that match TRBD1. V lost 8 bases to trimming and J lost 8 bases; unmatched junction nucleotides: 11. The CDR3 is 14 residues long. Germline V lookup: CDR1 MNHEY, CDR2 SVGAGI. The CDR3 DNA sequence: TGTGCCAGCGGGCGACAGGGGGCGCAGGGAGGCTACACCTTC. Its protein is CASGRQGAQGGYTF.

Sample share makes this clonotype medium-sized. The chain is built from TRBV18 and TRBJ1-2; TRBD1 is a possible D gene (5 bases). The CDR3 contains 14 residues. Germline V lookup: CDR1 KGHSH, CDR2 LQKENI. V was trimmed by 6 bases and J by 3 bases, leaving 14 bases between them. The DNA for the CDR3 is TGTGCCAGCTCCCCGACCAGGGCAGACTATGGCTACACCTTC. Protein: CASSPTRADYGYTF.

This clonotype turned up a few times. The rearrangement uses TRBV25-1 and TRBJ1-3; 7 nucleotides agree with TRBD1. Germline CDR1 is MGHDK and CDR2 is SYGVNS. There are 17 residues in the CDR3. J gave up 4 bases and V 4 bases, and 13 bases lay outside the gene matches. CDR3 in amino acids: CASSGTRQGPWGNTIYF. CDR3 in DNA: TGTGCCAGCAGTGGAACACGACAGGGACCGTGGGGAAACACCATATATTTT.

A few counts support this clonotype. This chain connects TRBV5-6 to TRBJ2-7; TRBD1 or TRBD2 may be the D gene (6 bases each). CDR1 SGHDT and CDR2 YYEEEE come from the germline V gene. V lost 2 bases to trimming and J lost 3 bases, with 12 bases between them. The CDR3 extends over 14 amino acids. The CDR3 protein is CASSFGGRGYEQYF. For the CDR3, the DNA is TGTGCCAGCAGCTTCGGGGGCAGGGGCTACGAGCAGTACTTC.